One T cell receptor (beta chain) is described in this entry. These data belong to a study of blood T cells in healthy people across ages. Together with a sample-barcoded 5' primer, a J-beta primer mix was included in a second PCR lasting about 6 to 11 cycles. TCRdb processed the 5' RACE reads anew with MiXCR; each CDR3 protein has one entry. The table records approximately 1.5 million distinct CDR3 sequences, 42% of them present only once. Per germline, CDR1 LGHNA and CDR2 YSLEER. The CDR3 sequence is 17 residues long. The junction had 14 bases not matched to a gene; V was cut back by 3 bases and J by 5 bases.

The J gene is TRBJ1-2, the V gene TRBV4-3; 8 bases are shared with TRBD1. The specimen was blood. The source is a woman aged 18 to 35 in good health. The CDR3 sequence: CASSQDTQGARVYGYTF. DNA of the CDR3: TGCGCCAGCAGCCAGGATACTCAGGGGGCGCGAGTATATGGCTACACCTTC.